This T cell receptor (beta chain) is drawn from a study of patients and donors after allogeneic stem cell transplantation. CDR1 and CDR2 from the germline V gene are SEHNR and FQNEAQ (reference sequence). This CDR3 contains 11 residues. V shed 5 bases and J shed 10 bases, with 9 bases lying between them. TCRdb passed the RT-PCR reads through MiXCR, listing each CDR3 protein once. The table lists 400,000 to 450,000 distinct CDR3 sequences, roughly 17% of them singletons. This clonotype was sampled from a human donor who was either an allogeneic HSCT recipient or a stem cell or donor lymphocyte infusion donor (not recorded which). It is not recorded whose cells these are; they may come from a transplant donor. The chain recombines TRBV7-9 with TRBJ2-1; no firm D call. Sequencing was done on a sample of blood, either unsorted or a sorted T cell fraction (not recorded which). The CDR3 nucleotides read TGTGCCAGCAGCCCCCCGGGCGAGCAGTTCTTC. Translation gives CASSPPGEQFF.